The 16 T cell receptor beta chains reported below all come from one sample, sequenced in a study of T-cell reconstitution after alpha-beta-depleted transplantation in children. Molecular barcoding with unique molecular identifiers was used for the TCRbeta library. One entry per CDR3 protein, called by TCRdb with MiXCR from the PCR reads. The repertoire holds 780,000 or so distinct CDR3 sequences, under 20% seen once, with around 5% in the top ten. The sequences come from PBMCs, mostly from graft donor cells, collected 360 days after TCRalphabeta/CD19-depleted stem cell transplant. These receptors were collected from a male patient between 10 and 17 years old who had a stem cell transplant for acute lymphoblastic leukemia, so the T cells may come from the graft donor.

The genes are TRBV28 and TRBJ2-3; D gene ambiguous. From germline, CDR1 is MDHEN and CDR2 SYDVKM. The V end was cut by 1 base, the J end by 2 bases, with 7 bases between. This CDR3 has 14 residues. The CDR3 sequence: CASSLYSLTDTQYF. For the CDR3, the DNA is TGTGCCAGCAGTTTATATTCCCTCACAGATACGCAGTATTTT.

This clonotype was picked up many times. The chain combines TRBV5-1 with TRBJ2-5; D is ambiguous. Germline CDR1 SGHRS, CDR2 YFSETQ. The CDR3 runs to 14 residues. The V end was cut by 0 bases, the J end by 2 bases, with 8 bases between. The DNA for the CDR3 is TGCGCCAGCAGCTTGGCTTCGGGTCAAGAGACCCAGTACTTC. This translates into CASSLASGQETQYF. The full variable domain, with the rest looked up from reference TRBV5-1 and TRBJ2-5, is KAGVTQTPRYLIKTRGQQVTLSCSPISGHRSVSWYQQTPGQGLQFLFEYFSETQRNKGNFPGRFSGRQFSNSRSEMNVSTLELGDSALYLCASSLASGQETQYFGPGTRLLVL.

This clonotype came up a few times. The rearrangement uses TRBV4-1 and TRBJ1-1; D is unclear. V was pared by 0 bases and J by 1 base, with 9 bases between. Germline CDR1 MGHRA, CDR2 YSYEKL. This CDR3 comprises 15 residues. CDR3 nucleotide sequence: TGCGCCAGCAGCCAAGATCGCCACAGGAACACTGAAGCTTTCTTT. Protein product: CASSQDRHRNTEAFF.

This clonotype was counted at least ten times. This chain connects TRBV7-6 to TRBJ2-1; 8 bases line up with TRBD2. The CDR3 covers 14 residues. Trimming took 6 bases from V and 5 from J; bases not matched to a gene: 6. Germline V gene lookup returns CDR1 SGHVS and CDR2 FNYEAQ. The CDR3 bases are TGTGCCAGCAGGGCACTAGCGGACGACAATGAGCAGTTCTTC. This gives the protein CASRALADDNEQFF. Full variable domain (rest looked up from reference TRBV7-6 and TRBJ2-1): GAGVSQSPRYKVTKRGQDVALRCDPISGHVSLYWYRQALGQGPEFLTYFNYEAQQDKSGLPNDRFSAERPEGSISTLTIQRTEQRDSAMYRCASRALADDNEQFFGPGTRLTVL.

This clonotype was observed many times. The rearrangement links TRBV20-1 to TRBJ2-1, with 9 bases matching TRBD2. The J segment lost 12 bases and the V segment lost 4 bases, leaving 10 bases of the junction unmatched. The CDR3 runs to 13 residues. Germline V gene data show CDR1 as DFQATT and CDR2 as SNEGSKA (reference sequence). CDR3 sequence reads: CSAMAGGRGSQFF. For the CDR3, the DNA is TGCAGTGCTATGGCGGGAGGGCGAGGGTCGCAGTTCTTC.

CDR3 sequence reads: CASSQGRGITEAFF. CDR3 nucleotide sequence: TGTGCCAGCAGTCAGGGCAGGGGAATCACTGAAGCTTTCTTT. The rearrangement links TRBV2 to TRBJ1-1; maybe TRBD1 (6 bases). The ends were cut back, 5 bases at V and 4 bases at J, with 14 bases in the middle. The germline gives CDR1 SNHLY, CDR2 FYNNEI. This CDR3 is 14 amino acids long. The variable domain in full, completed from reference TRBV2 and TRBJ1-1, reads EPEVTQTPSHQVTQMGQEVILRCVPISNHLYFYWYRQILGQKVEFLVSFYNNEISEKSEIFDDQFSVERPDGSNFTLKIRSTKLEDSAMYFCASSQGRGITEAFFGQGTRLTVV.

This clonotype was picked up a small number of times. The V and J genes are TRBV5-1 and TRBJ2-3; 13 bases align to TRBD2. Germline loops: CDR1 SGHRS, CDR2 YFSETQ. The ends lost 6 bases at V and 4 bases at J; junction bases unmatched: 8. The CDR3 is 16 residues long. CDR3 sequence (DNA): TGCGCCAGCAAAGGAAGGACTAGCGGGAGCCCAGATACGCAGTATTTT. It is translated as CASKGRTSGSPDTQYF.

There are a few counts of this clonotype. The chain joins TRBV9 to TRBJ2-3, with unresolved D. CDR3 length: 11 residues. V lost 2 bases to trimming and J lost 10 bases, with 8 bases between them. CDR1 is SGDLS, CDR2 YYNGEE, per germline. The CDR3 here is CASSVGLAQYF. The CDR3 DNA reads TGTGCCAGCAGCGTCGGATTAGCGCAGTATTTT. The complete variable domain, with remaining parts taken from reference TRBV9 and TRBJ2-3, reads DSGVTQTPKHLITATGQRVTLRCSPRSGDLSVYWYQQSLDQGLQFLIQYYNGEERAKGNILERFSAQQFPDLHSELNLSSLELGDSALYFCASSVGLAQYFGPGTRLTVL.

In this sample, this clonotype turned up a few times. The rearrangement links TRBV9 to TRBJ2-4; D possibly corresponds to TRBD1 (6 bases). This CDR3 has 15 residues. CDR1 and CDR2 (germline): SGDLS, YYNGEE. Trimming cost V 3 bases and J 8 bases, with 18 bases left between them. The CDR3 sequence is CASSASPQGSHIQYF. CDR3 DNA: TGTGCCAGCAGCGCCTCTCCCCAGGGGTCGCACATTCAGTACTTC.

The gene calls are TRBV19 and TRBJ2-1; D perhaps matches TRBD1 (5 bases). V was pared by 6 bases and J by 9 bases, with 12 bases between. The CDR3 spans 12 residues. Germline V gene lookup returns CDR1 LNHDA and CDR2 SQIVND (reference sequence). The chain's CDR3 is CASSLGVTEQFF. The CDR3 DNA is TGTGCCAGTAGCCTAGGGGTTACTGAGCAGTTCTTC.

This clonotype was picked up many times. The V call is TRBV6-5, the J call TRBJ2-1; the match to TRBD1 covers 12 bases. The CDR3 runs to 14 residues. Germline CDR1 and CDR2: MNHEY and SVGAGI. The J segment lost 8 bases and the V segment lost 4 bases, leaving 3 bases of the junction unmatched. The CDR3 is CASSSGQGAHEQFF. The DNA of the CDR3 is TGTGCCAGCAGTTCGGGACAGGGGGCTCATGAGCAGTTCTTC.

This sequence joins TRBV5-1 and TRBJ2-1; D is undetermined. The germline V gene encodes CDR1 SGHRS and CDR2 YFSETQ. The CDR3 length is 13 residues. V gave up 5 bases and J gave up 9 bases, with 15 bases separating them. CDR3 loop: CASSRAEDGEQFF. The CDR3, as DNA: TGCGCCAGCAGTCGGGCCGAAGACGGTGAGCAGTTCTTC.

This clonotype came up a few times. The V and J genes are TRBV20-1 and TRBJ2-1, with TRBD2 matching over 13 bases. The CDR3 length is 14 residues. The germline gives CDR1 DFQATT, CDR2 SNEGSKA (reference sequence). With 2 bases clipped from V and 7 bases from J, the junction kept 2 bases outside the gene matches. CDR3 nucleotides: TGCAGTGCTAGAAAGACTAGCGGGGGGAATGAGCAGTTCTTC. Translation: CSARKTSGGNEQFF.

This clonotype came up a few times. The chain joins TRBV4-1 to TRBJ1-2; D is unclear. The CDR3 has 15 residues. In germline, CDR1 is MGHRA, CDR2 YSYEKL. V dropped 6 bases and J dropped 6 bases, with 20 bases sitting between them. CDR3 in DNA: TGCGCCAGCAGACCCCCCTCCTCCTTTTCGGATGGCTACACCTTC. Translating it yields CASRPPSSFSDGYTF.

The rearrangement links TRBV28 to TRBJ2-5; D may be TRBD2 (7 bases). Looked up from germline, CDR1 is MDHEN and CDR2 is SYDVKM. This CDR3 contains 16 residues. Deletions cut 7 bases from V and 2 bases from J, with 20 bases between. CDR3 in DNA: TGTGCCAGCAAGTTCTTTTCGGGGGGCCCACAAGAGACCCAGTACTTC. Its translation: CASKFFSGGPQETQYF.

This clonotype was seen at least ten times. The CDR3 loop reads CSVGGPGGGRYNEQFF. The CDR3 coding sequence is TGCAGCGTTGGGGGCCCTGGAGGTGGTAGGTACAATGAGCAGTTCTTC. The chain is built from TRBV29-1 and TRBJ2-1, with D perhaps assigned TRBD1 or TRBD2 (5 bases each). This CDR3 region has 16 residues. V was trimmed by 4 bases and J by 4 bases, leaving 20 bases between them. CDR1 is SQVTM, CDR2 ANQGSEA, per germline.